The rows below give T cell receptor beta chains drawn from one sample of a study of blood T cell repertoires in COVID-19. Profiled with immunoSEQ multiplex PCR; TCRdb holds only in-frame clones, not every one. The data hold 200,000 to 250,000 clones, with less than 90% observed a single time. Material for sequencing was peripheral blood. The receptors originated from a woman between 50 and 59 years old with acute or convalescent COVID-19. CDR3s include the opening cysteine and the closing phenylalanine or tryptophan. The D gene is left open where the match is weak. Clone size appears in some rows only: once, few, many, or a class for an expanded clone.

CDR3 protein: CASSRGRTSGIVGELFF
CDR3 DNA: TGTGCCAGCAGTCGCGGGAGGACTAGCGGGATTGTCGGGGAGCTGTTTTTT
V gene: TRBV6-6
J gene: TRBJ2-2
D gene: TRBD2
clone size: few

CDR3 protein: CASSYSGLGLLYGYTF
CDR3 DNA: TGTGCCAGCAGTTACTCCGGGTTGGGACTGCTCTATGGCTACACCTTC
V gene: TRBV6-2/TRBV6-3
J gene: TRBJ1-2
D gene: NA
clone size: few

CDR3 protein: CASSPLRSGLHYGYTF
CDR3 DNA: TGTGCCAGCTCACCACTCCGCTCGGGACTCCACTATGGCTACACCTTC
V gene: TRBV18
J gene: TRBJ1-2
D gene: NA
clone size: once

CDR3 protein: CASSSRDRGPLEQYF
CDR3 DNA: TGTGCCAGCAGCTCCCGGGACAGGGGTCCCCTCGAGCAGTACTTC
V gene: TRBV7-9
J gene: TRBJ2-7
D gene: TRBD1
clone size: NA

CDR3 protein: CASSRSGSPYTQYF
CDR3 DNA: TGTGCCAGCAGCCGGTCGGGGAGCCCTTATACGCAGTATTTT
V gene: TRBV27
J gene: TRBJ2-3
D gene: NA
clone size: NA

CDR3 protein: CASSQVSGANVLTF
CDR3 DNA: TGTGCCAGCAGTCAGGTATCTGGGGCCAACGTCCTGACTTTC
V gene: TRBV28
J gene: TRBJ2-6
D gene: NA
clone size: NA

CDR3 protein: CAISPDTYNEQFF
CDR3 DNA: TGTGCCATCAGTCCAGACACTTACAATGAGCAGTTCTTC
V gene: TRBV10-3
J gene: TRBJ2-1
D gene: NA
clone size: NA

CDR3 protein: CATSDWDTATGELFF
CDR3 DNA: TGTGCCACCAGTGATTGGGACACCGCCACCGGGGAGCTGTTTTTT
V gene: TRBV24-1
J gene: TRBJ2-2
D gene: NA
clone size: NA

CDR3 protein: CASSNNNSPLHF
CDR3 DNA: TGTGCCAGCAGTAACAATAATTCACCCCTCCACTTT
V gene: TRBV12-3/TRBV12-4
J gene: TRBJ1-6
D gene: NA
clone size: NA

CDR3 protein: CAINPGRGESSYNEQFF
CDR3 DNA: TGTGCCATCAATCCCGGGAGGGGGGAGAGCTCCTACAATGAGCAGTTCTTC
V gene: TRBV10-3
J gene: TRBJ2-1
D gene: TRBD2
clone size: NA

CDR3 protein: CASSISLAGRETQYF
CDR3 DNA: TGTGCCAGTAGTATATCGCTAGCGGGGAGGGAGACCCAGTACTTC
V gene: TRBV19
J gene: TRBJ2-5
D gene: TRBD2
clone size: once

CDR3 protein: CASSLGARGETQYF
CDR3 DNA: TGTGCCAGCAGCTTAGGTGCCAGGGGGGAGACCCAGTACTTC
V gene: TRBV7-2
J gene: TRBJ2-5
D gene: TRBD1
clone size: NA

CDR3 protein: CASTGTSWEETQYF
CDR3 DNA: TGTGCCAGCACGGGGACTAGCTGGGAGGAGACCCAGTACTTC
V gene: TRBV2
J gene: TRBJ2-5
D gene: TRBD2
clone size: NA

CDR3 protein: CASTSKPTSDTQYF
CDR3 DNA: TGTGCCAGCACCTCCAAGCCTACCTCAGATACGCAGTATTTT
V gene: TRBV6-5
J gene: TRBJ2-3
D gene: NA
clone size: NA

CDR3 protein: CASSPRTSGGIANTGELFF
CDR3 DNA: TGTGCCAGCAGCCCGAGGACTAGCGGGGGCATCGCGAACACCGGGGAGCTGTTTTTT
V gene: TRBV11-2
J gene: TRBJ2-2
D gene: TRBD2
clone size: NA

CDR3 protein: CASSALRDSKKYEQYF
CDR3 DNA: TGTGCCAGCAGCGCCCTCCGGGACAGTAAAAAATACGAGCAGTACTTC
V gene: TRBV5-7
J gene: TRBJ2-7
D gene: TRBD1
clone size: NA

CDR3 protein: CASSTRANTEAFF
CDR3 DNA: TGTGCCAGCAGCACGCGGGCGAACACTGAAGCTTTCTTT
V gene: TRBV7-2
J gene: TRBJ1-1
D gene: NA
clone size: NA

CDR3 protein: CASSRSGGVNTIYF
CDR3 DNA: TGTGCCAGCAGCCGTTCGGGGGGAGTAAACACCATATATTTT
V gene: TRBV14
J gene: TRBJ1-3
D gene: NA
clone size: NA

CDR3 protein: CASRSRDRGNSPLHF
CDR3 DNA: TGTGCCAGCAGATCAAGGGACAGGGGTAATTCACCCCTCCACTTT
V gene: TRBV3-1/TRBV3-2
J gene: TRBJ1-6
D gene: TRBD1
clone size: NA

CDR3 protein: CASSLLAGGLGDTQYF
CDR3 DNA: TGCGCCAGCAGCTTGCTAGCGGGAGGACTAGGAGATACGCAGTATTTT
V gene: TRBV5-1
J gene: TRBJ2-3
D gene: TRBD2
clone size: NA

CDR3 protein: CASSLYRFGGETQYF
CDR3 DNA: TGTGCCAGCAGCCTATACCGCTTCGGGGGAGAGACCCAGTACTTC
V gene: TRBV13
J gene: TRBJ2-5
D gene: NA
clone size: NA

CDR3 protein: CASSPWTSGGSETQYF
CDR3 DNA: TGTGCCAGCTCACCTTGGACTAGCGGGGGGTCCGAGACCCAGTACTTC
V gene: TRBV18
J gene: TRBJ2-5
D gene: TRBD2
clone size: NA

CDR3 protein: CAISESGTGVTEAFF
CDR3 DNA: TGTGCCATCAGTGAGTCTGGGACAGGGGTAACTGAAGCTTTCTTT
V gene: TRBV10-3
J gene: TRBJ1-1
D gene: TRBD1
clone size: NA

CDR3 protein: CASSGQSNTEAFF
CDR3 DNA: TGTGCCAGCTCAGGCCAGTCGAACACTGAAGCTTTCTTT
V gene: TRBV18
J gene: TRBJ1-1
D gene: NA
clone size: NA

CDR3 protein: CASSVGSLFYGYTF
CDR3 DNA: TGTGCCAGCAGCGTAGGTAGCCTCTTCTATGGCTACACCTTC
V gene: TRBV9
J gene: TRBJ1-2
D gene: NA
clone size: NA

CDR3 protein: CASSSQGSEKLFF
CDR3 DNA: TGTGCCAGCAGCTCGCAGGGTAGTGAAAAACTGTTTTTT
V gene: TRBV5-4
J gene: TRBJ1-4
D gene: NA
clone size: NA

CDR3 protein: CASRRTDTDTQYF
CDR3 DNA: TGTGCCAGCAGGAGGACAGACACAGATACGCAGTATTTT
V gene: TRBV25-1
J gene: TRBJ2-3
D gene: NA
clone size: NA

CDR3 protein: CASSHRGDEKLFF
CDR3 DNA: TGTGCCAGCAGCCACAGGGGTGACGAAAAACTGTTTTTT
V gene: TRBV3-1/TRBV3-2
J gene: TRBJ1-4
D gene: NA
clone size: NA

CDR3 protein: CASSFPGANTEAFF
CDR3 DNA: TGTGCCAGCAGCTTCCCAGGGGCGAACACTGAAGCTTTCTTT
V gene: TRBV7-2
J gene: TRBJ1-1
D gene: NA
clone size: NA

CDR3 protein: CASSYWGENTEAFF
CDR3 DNA: TGTGCCAGCAGTTACTGGGGAGAGAACACTGAAGCTTTCTTT
V gene: TRBV6-5
J gene: TRBJ1-1
D gene: NA
clone size: once

CDR3 protein: CATSDAGTPNQPQHF
CDR3 DNA: TGTGCCACCAGTGATGCCGGGACACCGAATCAGCCCCAGCATTTT
V gene: TRBV24-1
J gene: TRBJ1-5
D gene: NA
clone size: NA

CDR3 protein: CASSPQGSDTEAFF
CDR3 DNA: TGTGCCAGCAGCCCACAGGGAAGTGACACTGAAGCTTTCTTT
V gene: TRBV7-2
J gene: TRBJ1-1
D gene: NA
clone size: NA

CDR3 protein: CASRGTSGGLNEQFF
CDR3 DNA: TGTGCCAGTAGGGGAACTAGCGGGGGACTTAATGAGCAGTTCTTC
V gene: TRBV19
J gene: TRBJ2-1
D gene: TRBD2
clone size: NA

CDR3 protein: CSVLGGRGADTQYF
CDR3 DNA: TGCAGCGTTCTGGGCGGGAGAGGGGCAGATACGCAGTATTTT
V gene: TRBV29-1
J gene: TRBJ2-3
D gene: TRBD2
clone size: NA

CDR3 protein: CASSAAGTSGGPPNTGELFF
CDR3 DNA: TGTGCCAGCAGCGCTGCCGGGACTAGCGGGGGGCCACCGAACACCGGGGAGCTGTTTTTT
V gene: TRBV9
J gene: TRBJ2-2
D gene: TRBD2
clone size: NA

CDR3 protein: CASSSGLGVHEQFF
CDR3 DNA: TGTGCCAGCAGCTCCGGACTAGGAGTCCATGAGCAGTTCTTC
V gene: TRBV5-5
J gene: TRBJ2-1
D gene: TRBD2
clone size: NA

CDR3 protein: CAISDLAGGPNNEQFF
CDR3 DNA: TGTGCCATCAGCGATTTAGCGGGAGGGCCGAACAATGAGCAGTTCTTC
V gene: TRBV10-3
J gene: TRBJ2-1
D gene: TRBD2
clone size: NA

CDR3 protein: CASSFGGYTDTQYF
CDR3 DNA: TGCGCCAGCAGCTTCGGGGGTTACACAGATACGCAGTATTTT
V gene: TRBV5-1
J gene: TRBJ2-3
D gene: NA
clone size: NA

CDR3 protein: CASSLQGPRGGELFF
CDR3 DNA: TGTGCCAGCAGTTTACAGGGGCCCCGGGGCGGGGAGCTGTTTTTT
V gene: TRBV27
J gene: TRBJ2-2
D gene: NA
clone size: few

CDR3 protein: CASSHFDMAQGSETQYF
CDR3 DNA: TGCGCCAGCAGCCACTTTGACATGGCGCAGGGGAGTGAGACCCAGTACTTC
V gene: TRBV4-1
J gene: TRBJ2-5
D gene: NA
clone size: NA

CDR3 protein: CASSSNPGTENEKLFF
CDR3 DNA: TGCGCCAGCAGCTCAAATCCCGGGACAGAAAATGAAAAACTGTTTTTT
V gene: TRBV5-1
J gene: TRBJ1-4
D gene: TRBD1
clone size: NA